The rows below give T cell receptor beta chains drawn from one sample of a study of shared clonotypes between healthy human individuals. The method was immunoSEQ multiplex PCR; TCRdb's version includes in-frame clones alone and lacks a portion of them. The profile shows 400,000 to 600,000 clones, roughly 83% of them singletons. The specimen was PBMCs. All receptors derive from a middle-aged woman in good health. Some clones in this sample may be carry-over from other donors' samples. Both conserved end residues are part of each CDR3. The order of the fields is clone size, D gene, J gene, V gene, CDR3 DNA, CDR3 protein. A D gene is named only where the DNA matches it firmly. For some rows the clone size is stated as once, few or many, or as a class when expanded; others skip it.

NA	NA	TRBJ2-1	TRBV18	TGTGCCAGCTCCCAAGGGGGTGGTGAGCAGTTCTTC	CASSQGGGEQFF
NA	TRBD2	TRBJ2-1	TRBV4-3	TGCGCCAGTCCTCCCAGAGGGCTAGCGGGATCCGGGGGGAATGAGCAGTTCTTC	CASPPRGLAGSGGNEQFF
NA	TRBD1	TRBJ1-1	TRBV7-2	TGTGCCAGCAGGACGGGACAGGGGGCGTTAGGTGAAGCTTTCTTT	CASRTGQGALGEAFF
NA	NA	TRBJ1-2	TRBV19	TGTGCCAGTAGTAACTTCCGGGGCCGAGAAGGTTTAAACTATGGCTACACCTTC	CASSNFRGREGLNYGYTF
NA	NA	TRBJ2-1	TRBV5-1	TGCGCCAGCAGCTTCCCCCGGGATTACACCCAAGGGCCCTCCTACAATGAGCAGTTCTTC	CASSFPRDYTQGPSYNEQFF
NA	TRBD1	TRBJ2-7	TRBV6-1	TGTGCCAGCAGTGAGGGGACAGGCTTCTACGAGCAGTACTTC	CASSEGTGFYEQYF
NA	TRBD1	TRBJ2-7	TRBV7-8	TGTGCCAGCAGCAAGGGACAGGACATCTACGAGCAGTACTTC	CASSKGQDIYEQYF
NA	NA	TRBJ2-1	TRBV9	TGTGCCAGCAGCGTATCTGCTCTCTCCTACAATGAGCAGTTCTTC	CASSVSALSYNEQFF
NA	NA	TRBJ1-3	TRBV9	TGTGCCAGCAGCGTAGCCGGCACTAACTCTGGAAACACCATATATTTT	CASSVAGTNSGNTIYF
few	NA	TRBJ1-1	TRBV29-1	TGCAGCGTTGAAGCGGGGAGGGCGGGCACTGAAGCTTTCTTT	CSVEAGRAGTEAFF
NA	NA	TRBJ2-1	TRBV10-1	TGCGCCAGCAGTCCCGCGGGAAGCTACAATGAGCAGTTCTTC	CASSPAGSYNEQFF
few	TRBD1	TRBJ2-1	TRBV2	TGTGCCAGCAGTGTTGGCAGGGGGTTGGATGAGCAGTTCTTC	CASSVGRGLDEQFF
many	NA	TRBJ2-7	TRBV15	TGTGCCACCGGATCCTACGACACCGGGCGCCACGAGCAGTACTTC	CATGSYDTGRHEQYF
few	TRBD1	TRBJ2-5	TRBV6-6	TGTGCCAGCTCCCCGGACAGGGGAAGTGAGACCCAGTACTTC	CASSPDRGSETQYF
NA	TRBD1	TRBJ2-2	TRBV28	TGTGCCAGCAGTTGGGACCTACAGGGGTGGAAGGGCGGGGAGCTGTTTTTT	CASSWDLQGWKGGELFF
NA	TRBD1	TRBJ2-7	TRBV5-4	TGTGCCAGCAGCTCACAGGGGACAGTTCACTACGAGCAGTACTTC	CASSSQGTVHYEQYF
NA	NA	TRBJ2-1	TRBV4-3	TGCGCCAGCAGCCAAGATTTACGGGACGAGCAGTTCTTC	CASSQDLRDEQFF
NA	NA	TRBJ2-7	TRBV11-2	TGTGCCAGCAGCTTAGAAACTGAGTACGAGCAGTACTTC	CASSLETEYEQYF
few	NA	TRBJ1-4	TRBV25-1	TGTGCCAGCAGTGAAATCGTCCAATATGAAAAACTGTTTTTT	CASSEIVQYEKLFF
once	TRBD2	TRBJ2-2	TRBV9	TGTGCCAGCAGCGGATCTAGCGGGAACACCGGGGAGCTGTTTTTT	CASSGSSGNTGELFF
NA	NA	TRBJ2-1	TRBV5-1	TGCGCCAGCAGGGATCAGGAGCCGACCTACAATGAGCAGTTCTTC	CASRDQEPTYNEQFF
NA	NA	TRBJ2-6	TRBV5-8	TGTGCCAGCAGCTCGAGGGGCTCTGGGGCCAACGTCCTGACTTTC	CASSSRGSGANVLTF
many	TRBD1	TRBJ2-1	TRBV14	TGTGCCAGCAGCTTTACGACCGGGACAGGGAAGTTTGAGTCCTACAATGAGCAGTTCTTC	CASSFTTGTGKFESYNEQFF
NA	TRBD2	TRBJ2-1	TRBV30	TGTGCCTGGAGTCGCCTTGGACTAGCGGGATTACCCAATGAGCAGTTCTTC	CAWSRLGLAGLPNEQFF
NA	NA	TRBJ2-1	TRBV5-1	TGCGCCAGCAGCTTGGCCCTGGACCCACCCAGGAAGTTCTTC	CASSLALDPPRKFF
NA	NA	TRBJ1-5	TRBV11-1	TGTGCCAGCAGCCGAAATCAGGATCAGCCCCAGCATTTT	CASSRNQDQPQHF
NA	TRBD2	TRBJ2-4	TRBV7-2	TGTGCCAGCAGCTTAGCCGGGACTAGCGGGAGGTTGGCCAAAAACATTCAGTACTTC	CASSLAGTSGRLAKNIQYF
NA	TRBD2	TRBJ2-1	TRBV6-1	TGTGCCAGCAGATTGACTAGCGGGAGGGAGCAGTTCTTC	CASRLTSGREQFF
NA	TRBD2	TRBJ2-1	TRBV19	TGTGCCAGTAGTGTCGGGACTAGCGGACGGAATGAGCAGTTCTTC	CASSVGTSGRNEQFF
NA	TRBD1	TRBJ2-7	TRBV30	TGTGCCTGGAGTGTACGATTGGGACAGGGCTACGAGCAGTACTTC	CAWSVRLGQGYEQYF
NA	NA	TRBJ1-2	TRBV7-9	TGTGCCAGCAGCTTAGCGGAAACCGGCTACACCTTC	CASSLAETGYTF
many	TRBD2	TRBJ2-1	TRBV9	TGTGCCAGCAGCGTAGTAGGAGCGGGAGAGCAGTTCTTC	CASSVVGAGEQFF
NA	NA	TRBJ1-4	TRBV27	TGTGCCAGCAGCCCCTGGAGGGGCCCTAATGAAAAACTGTTTTTT	CASSPWRGPNEKLFF
NA	NA	TRBJ1-2	TRBV9	TGTGCCAGCAGCGTCGAAAGGGGTGATCGCTACACCTTC	CASSVERGDRYTF
NA	TRBD2	TRBJ2-1	TRBV9	TGTGCCAGCAGCGTAGCTTTGGCGGGAGGTTACAATGAGCAGTTCTTC	CASSVALAGGYNEQFF
NA	NA	TRBJ2-3	TRBV10-3	TGTGCCATCGCGGCGCGAGAGGTAGATACGCAGTATTTT	CAIAAREVDTQYF
NA	NA	TRBJ2-1	TRBV5-4	TGTGCCAGCAGCCCCGTGGCGGGAAGCGCGCAGTTCTTC	CASSPVAGSAQFF
once	TRBD1	TRBJ2-7	TRBV5-1	TGCGCCAGCAGCTTGGACCGGGACAGGGTCGTTTTC	CASSLDRDRVVF
NA	NA	TRBJ1-3	TRBV29-1	TGCAGCGTTGAAGGGGGCGAGAGCGGAAACACCATATATTTT	CSVEGGESGNTIYF
NA	TRBD1	TRBJ1-2	TRBV30	TGTGCCTGGAGCCGGGACAGGGGATCCTATGGCTACACCTTC	CAWSRDRGSYGYTF
NA	NA	TRBJ2-7	TRBV6-5	TGTGCCAGCAGAGCCGGGACGGGTATCTACGAGCAGTACTTC	CASRAGTGIYEQYF
NA	TRBD2	TRBJ2-1	TRBV6-6	TGTGCCAGCAGTTACCGGGGACTAGCCAATGAGCAGTTCTTC	CASSYRGLANEQFF
NA	TRBD1	TRBJ1-1	TRBV7-2	TGTGCCAGCAGCTTAGCGAGACAGGGTAGAGCTTTCTTT	CASSLARQGRAFF
NA	NA	TRBJ2-7	TRBV5-6	TGTGCCAGCAGCTTCCCCGCTAGCTCCTACGAGCAGTACTTC	CASSFPASSYEQYF
NA	TRBD1	TRBJ2-2	TRBV14	TGTGCCAGCAGCCAAGATCACGGAAATCTTCCAGGGGGCAGGGGCACCGGGGAGCTGTTTTTT	CASSQDHGNLPGGRGTGELFF
NA	NA	TRBJ2-3	TRBV15	TGTGCCACCAGCAGAGATCAGAGGGGAGATACGCAGTATTTT	CATSRDQRGDTQYF
once	NA	TRBJ2-5	TRBV28	TGTGCCAGCAGTTTAATGGGCAGGGCGATACAAGAGACCCAGTACTTC	CASSLMGRAIQETQYF
once	TRBD1	TRBJ1-2	TRBV6-1	TGTGCCAGCAGTGATCCGGGACAGGGCTATGGCTACACCTTC	CASSDPGQGYGYTF
NA	TRBD1	TRBJ1-5	TRBV18	TGTGCCAGCTCACCTGGACAGGGAAATCAGCCCCAGCATTTT	CASSPGQGNQPQHF
NA	NA	TRBJ2-7	TRBV2	TGTGCCAGCAAACGGGGACCCTCCTACGAGCAGTACTTC	CASKRGPSYEQYF